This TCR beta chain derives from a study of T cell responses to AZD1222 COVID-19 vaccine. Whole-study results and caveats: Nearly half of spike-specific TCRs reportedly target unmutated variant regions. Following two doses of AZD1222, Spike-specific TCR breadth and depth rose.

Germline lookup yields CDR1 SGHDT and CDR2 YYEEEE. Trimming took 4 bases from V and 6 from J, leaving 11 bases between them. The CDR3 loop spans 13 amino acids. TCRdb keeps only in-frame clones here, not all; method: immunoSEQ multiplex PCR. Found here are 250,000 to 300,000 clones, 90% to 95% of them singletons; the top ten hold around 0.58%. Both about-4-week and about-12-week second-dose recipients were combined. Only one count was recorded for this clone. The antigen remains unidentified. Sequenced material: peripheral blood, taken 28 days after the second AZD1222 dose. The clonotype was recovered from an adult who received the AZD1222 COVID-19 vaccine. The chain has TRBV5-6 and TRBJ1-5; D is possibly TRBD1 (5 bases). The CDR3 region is CASSGGLAQPQHF. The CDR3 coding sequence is TGTGCCAGCAGCGGGGGTCTCGCTCAGCCCCAGCATTTT.